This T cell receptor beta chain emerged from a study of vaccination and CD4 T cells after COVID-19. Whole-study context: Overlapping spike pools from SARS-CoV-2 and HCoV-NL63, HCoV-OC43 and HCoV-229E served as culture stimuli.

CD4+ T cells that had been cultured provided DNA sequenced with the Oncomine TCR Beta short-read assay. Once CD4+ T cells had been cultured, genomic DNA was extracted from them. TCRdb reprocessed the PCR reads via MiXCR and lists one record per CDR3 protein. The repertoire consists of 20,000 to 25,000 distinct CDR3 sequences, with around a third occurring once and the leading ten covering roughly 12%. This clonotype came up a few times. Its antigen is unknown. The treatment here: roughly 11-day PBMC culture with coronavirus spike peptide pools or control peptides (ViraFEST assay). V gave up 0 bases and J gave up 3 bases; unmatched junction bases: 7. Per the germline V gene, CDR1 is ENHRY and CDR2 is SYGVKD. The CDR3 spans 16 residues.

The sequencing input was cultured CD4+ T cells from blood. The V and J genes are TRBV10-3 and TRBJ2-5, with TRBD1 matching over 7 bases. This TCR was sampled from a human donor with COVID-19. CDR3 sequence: CAISESSGTAKETQYF. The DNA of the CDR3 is TGTGCCATCAGTGAGTCGAGTGGGACAGCCAAAGAGACCCAGTACTTC.